A selection of T cell receptor beta chains follows, all from one sample in a study of molecular identifiers for immune sequencing clone quantification. Each CDR3 protein is one row after TCRdb ran MiXCR on the PCR reads. The sample holds hundreds of thousands of distinct CDR3 sequences, 25% seen once. The specimen sequenced was naive CD8+ T cells from blood, with Jurkat cell RNA spiked in. These receptors came from a human donor in good health. Some libraries in this study had Jurkat cell RNA spiked in. CDR3s leave out the opening cysteine and the closing phenylalanine or tryptophan.

CDR3 length | J gene | V gene | CDR3 protein
14 | TRBJ2-7 | TRBV20-1 | SAKSAEGPESYEQY
17 | TRBJ2-1 | TRBV9 | ASSRRHGGQGILNNEQF
11 | TRBJ2-7 | TRBV20-1 | SARKRSSYEQY
13 | TRBJ2-3 | TRBV7-9 | ASLEGNTAPDTQY
11 | TRBJ2-3 | TRBV29-1 | SVITVLSDTQY
12 | TRBJ2-3 | TRBV20-1 | SATQRGDTDTQY
13 | TRBJ2-5 | TRBV28 | ASSLGAEYQETQY
12 | TRBJ1-2 | TRBV2 | ASTEKEGAYGYT
11 | TRBJ1-2 | TRBV12-3/TRBV12-4 | ASSPGTDYGYT
13 | TRBJ2-1 | TRBV13 | ASTASIRGNDEQF
13 | TRBJ1-4 | TRBV7-9 | ASSLDGTGYEKLF
12 | TRBJ1-3 | TRBV30 | ACDPVPGGNIIY
9 | TRBJ2-7 | TRBV30 | AWILGYEQY
14 | TRBJ2-7 | TRBV10-3 | AISESDNIISYEQY
12 | TRBJ1-1 | TRBV12-3/TRBV12-4 | ASSSPLLNTEAF
14 | TRBJ2-3 | TRBV18 | ASSPPKTFSTDTQY
12 | TRBJ2-7 | TRBV25-1 | ASMNSGSTYEQY
12 | TRBJ2-6 | TRBV27 | ASRGLGGANVLT
14 | TRBJ2-1 | TRBV4-1 | ASSTSGGVGVNEQF
12 | TRBJ2-7 | TRBV9 | ASSPLADSYEQY
16 | TRBJ2-5 | TRBV28 | ASRPTPGLAGGGETQY
13 | TRBJ2-1 | TRBV6-1 | ASSEGTGGYNEQF
11 | TRBJ2-5 | TRBV6-1 | ASKVQYQETQY
12 | TRBJ2-3 | TRBV7-9 | ASSLLGSLDTQY
14 | TRBJ1-5 | TRBV6-2/TRBV6-3 | ASSLLPGYSNQPQH
13 | TRBJ1-1 | TRBV4-1 | ASSQAMAGDTEAF
15 | TRBJ2-5 | TRBV4-1 | ASSQDHREGLLETQY
11 | TRBJ2-7 | TRBV20-1 | SAKDRGSYEQY
12 | TRBJ1-1 | TRBV5-1 | ASSAGQGFTEAF
12 | TRBJ1-1 | TRBV28 | ASSFRGPNTEAS
13 | TRBJ1-2 | TRBV20-1 | SAVSPGQGIYGYT
9 | TRBJ2-7 | TRBV27 | ASTLRGEQY
11 | TRBJ2-7 | TRBV14 | ASSQVSNHEQY
14 | TRBJ1-4 | TRBV7-8 | ASSMAGTPVYEKLF
13 | TRBJ2-2 | TRBV15 | ATSSGTQNTGELF
13 | TRBJ2-2 | TRBV3-1 | ASSQEGGRSGELF
9 | TRBJ2-2 | TRBV7-9 | ASRNTGELF
14 | TRBJ2-7 | TRBV7-9 | ASSQSSGGLPYEQY
12 | TRBJ1-1 | TRBV9 | ASSDSLGGPEAF
14 | TRBJ2-7 | TRBV14 | ASSQDVGTRAYEQY
15 | TRBJ2-5 | TRBV7-9 | ASSSTSGGIRVETQY
12 | TRBJ1-5 | TRBV27 | ASSFSGGGQPQH
14 | TRBJ1-3 | TRBV29-1 | SVETLGGRSGNTIY
14 | TRBJ2-1 | TRBV7-2 | ASSLDGTGSYNEQF
13 | TRBJ1-1 | TRBV7-9 | ASSLGMGGNTEAF
11 | TRBJ2-7 | TRBV20-1 | SARDTYSYEQY
11 | TRBJ2-4 | TRBV20-1 | SARGDRKNIQY
13 | TRBJ2-7 | TRBV7-2 | ASSRGGYSAYEQY
15 | TRBJ2-4 | TRBV7-9 | ASSLYVHGAGENIQY
10 | TRBJ2-7 | TRBV11-2 | AAGGGGYEQY
11 | TRBJ2-2 | TRBV6-2/TRBV6-3 | ASSLQGYGELF
14 | TRBJ2-7 | TRBV20-1 | SARDLGTAFTYEQY